A selection of T cell receptor beta chains follows, all from one sample in a study of technical replicates of blood from a few donors. Assay used: immunoSEQ multiplex PCR; TCRdb lists only in-frame clones, some missing. Here the sample spans almost 85,000 clones, almost 98% being singletons. Input material: T cells isolated from PBMCs. The receptors derive from a human donor in good health. The CDR3 runs from the conserved cysteine through the conserved F or W. The D gene is left open where the match is weak. The size of a clone is reported for some rows only, either as once, few or many, or as a class for expanded clones.

d_call clone_size j_call v_call cdr3_aa cdr3_nt
TRBD2 - TRBJ2-3 TRBV30 CAWTASGGSDTQYF TGTGCCTGGACGGCTAGCGGGGGGTCAGATACGCAGTATTTT
- - TRBJ1-1 TRBV5-1 CASSLAHRSGAFF TGCGCCAGCAGCTTGGCCCACCGGTCGGGAGCTTTCTTT
- - TRBJ1-5 TRBV2 CASSEGQGGVWPQHF TGTGCCAGCAGTGAGGGGCAGGGAGGGGTGTGGCCCCAGCATTTT
- - TRBJ2-3 TRBV7-6 CASSLFHLSDTQYF TGTGCCAGCAGCCTATTCCACTTGTCAGATACGCAGTATTTT
- - TRBJ2-7 TRBV5-1 CASSLTRVGPGGEQYF TGCGCCAGCAGCTTAACTCGTGTTGGGCCCGGGGGAGAGCAGTACTTC
- - TRBJ1-2 TRBV27 CASSLSRHQANYGYTF TGTGCCAGCAGTTTATCCCGACACCAAGCTAACTATGGCTACACCTTC
TRBD1 - TRBJ2-7 TRBV7-8 CASSLDRNYEQYF TGTGCCAGCAGCTTGGACAGGAACTACGAGCAGTACTTC
- - TRBJ2-5 TRBV14 CASSPGQRRQETQYF TGTGCCAGCAGCCCTGGCCAGCGGAGACAAGAGACCCAGTACTTC
TRBD2 once TRBJ2-1 TRBV6-6 CASSSWTSGRDEQFF TGTGCCAGCAGTTCTTGGACTAGCGGGAGGGATGAGCAGTTCTTC
- - TRBJ1-1 TRBV18 CASSRDVNTEAFF TGTGCCAGCTCCCGAGATGTAAACACTGAAGCTTTCTTT
- - TRBJ2-7 TRBV5-6 CASSFLVNEYEQYF TGTGCCAGCAGCTTTCTTGTCAACGAGTACGAGCAGTACTTC
- - TRBJ1-3 TRBV11-2 CASSLTGFGRDF TGTGCCAGCAGCTTAACAGGATTTGGGAGGGATTTT
- - TRBJ1-5 TRBV6-1 CASSEGNTDRLIYSNQPQHF TGTGCCAGCAGTGAGGGGAATACGGACAGATTAATTTATAGCAATCAGCCCCAGCATTTT
TRBD1 once TRBJ1-5 TRBV6-5 CASSSRGQGNQPQHF TGTGCCAGCAGTTCCAGGGGGCAAGGCAATCAGCCCCAGCATTTT
TRBD1 - TRBJ1-1 TRBV4-1 CASSQVFSSMVGQPNTEAFF TGCGCCAGCAGCCAAGTTTTTTCGAGCATGGTGGGACAGCCGAACACTGAAGCTTTCTTT
- - TRBJ1-1 TRBV28 CASRYLEDTEAFF TGTGCCAGCAGATACCTTGAGGACACTGAAGCTTTCTTT
TRBD1 - TRBJ1-1 TRBV28 CASSLRGGKNTEAFF TGTGCCAGCAGTTTACGAGGGGGCAAGAACACTGAAGCTTTCTTT
- once TRBJ2-5 TRBV27 CASSFIRGETQYF TGTGCCAGCAGTTTTATTCGGGGGGAGACCCAGTACTTC
TRBD1 - TRBJ2-5 TRBV4-1 CASSPDRVGQETQYF TGCGCCAGCAGCCCAGACAGGGTGGGTCAAGAGACCCAGTACTTC
TRBD1 - TRBJ2-7 TRBV19 CASRGQGLDEQYF TGTGCCAGTCGGGGACAGGGACTTGACGAGCAGTACTTC
TRBD1 - TRBJ1-2 TRBV2 CASSPASGQGMDYGYTF TGTGCCAGCAGTCCCGCCTCGGGACAGGGGATGGACTATGGCTACACCTTC
- - TRBJ1-2 TRBV9 CASSALGEGNYGYTF TGTGCCAGCAGCGCCCTAGGGGAGGGAAACTATGGCTACACCTTC
- - TRBJ1-5 TRBV6-5 CASSRAGIGQPQHF TGTGCCAGCAGCCGCGCAGGGATTGGTCAGCCCCAGCATTTT
- - TRBJ1-5 TRBV7-9 CASSLLSDQPQHF TGTGCCAGCAGCTTACTAAGTGATCAGCCCCAGCATTTT
TRBD2 - TRBJ2-7 TRBV7-6 CASSPTSGGAHEQYF TGTGCCAGCAGCCCGACTAGCGGGGGGGCCCACGAGCAGTACTTC
- - TRBJ1-2 TRBV7-2 CASSLSYRDGYGYTF TGTGCCAGCAGCTTATCATACAGGGACGGGTATGGCTACACCTTC
TRBD1 - TRBJ2-4 TRBV15 CATGPRTGGSKDIQYF TGTGCCACCGGCCCCCGGACAGGGGGGTCAAAGGACATTCAGTACTTC
TRBD1 - TRBJ1-5 TRBV2 CASSEGQGAGNQPQHF TGTGCCAGCAGTGAAGGGCAGGGGGCAGGCAATCAGCCCCAGCATTTT
TRBD2 - TRBJ2-1 TRBV6-1 CASTKLAGVNEQFF TGTGCCAGCACAAAACTAGCGGGGGTCAATGAGCAGTTCTTC
TRBD2 - TRBJ2-4 TRBV6-1 CASSDWGGISPHIQYF TGTGCCAGCAGTGATTGGGGGGGAATCTCCCCCCACATTCAGTACTTC
- - TRBJ1-1 TRBV19 CASRSGGARDTEAFF TGTGCCAGTAGGTCTGGGGGGGCGAGGGACACTGAAGCTTTCTTT
- - TRBJ1-4 TRBV2 CASSESNQREGEKLFF TGTGCCAGCAGTGAATCCAATCAGCGAGAGGGTGAAAAACTGTTTTTT
- - TRBJ1-3 TRBV18 CASSVARGSGNTIYF TGTGCCAGCTCAGTGGCCCGGGGGTCTGGAAACACCATATATTTT
- - TRBJ2-5 TRBV6-5 CASSSSGGTKETQYF TGTGCCAGCAGTTCCTCAGGAGGGACCAAAGAGACCCAGTACTTC
TRBD1 - TRBJ1-2 TRBV11-3 CASSQDRGYGYTF TGTGCCAGCAGCCAGGACAGGGGTTATGGCTACACCTTC
- - TRBJ2-7 TRBV28 CASSLGGLYEQYF TGTGCCAGCAGTTTGGGGGGACTCTACGAGCAGTACTTC
- once TRBJ2-3 TRBV2 CASFQEFTDTQYF TGTGCCAGCTTCCAGGAATTCACAGATACGCAGTATTTT
- - TRBJ1-2 TRBV7-9 CASSLAFRGYGYTF TGTGCCAGCAGCTTAGCGTTCCGGGGCTATGGCTACACCTTC
TRBD1 - TRBJ2-3 TRBV30 CAWMKRQGVITDTQYF TGTGCCTGGATGAAAAGACAGGGAGTAATCACAGATACGCAGTATTTT
- - TRBJ1-2 TRBV2 CALTPKFLGLSGYTF TGTGCCCTTACGCCAAAATTTCTGGGACTGAGTGGCTACACCTTC
- - TRBJ1-1 TRBV6-1 CASSVDRDTEAFF TGTGCCAGCAGCGTGGACAGAGACACTGAAGCTTTCTTT
TRBD2 - TRBJ2-7 TRBV4-2 CASSRGRASGEQYF TGTGCCAGCAGCCGCGGTCGGGCTAGCGGCGAGCAGTACTTC
TRBD1 - TRBJ1-1 TRBV7-3 CASSTTGGNTEAFF TGTGCCAGCAGCACCACAGGGGGGAACACTGAAGCTTTCTTT
- - TRBJ2-7 TRBV19 CASSIADRSYEQYF TGTGCCAGTAGTATCGCGGACAGATCCTACGAGCAGTACTTC
TRBD2 - TRBJ2-7 TRBV10-1 CASSPGTSGYEQYF TGCGCCAGCAGCCCCGGGACTAGTGGCTACGAGCAGTACTTC
- - TRBJ2-5 TRBV5-5 CASSLESHTLQETQYF TGTGCCAGCAGCTTGGAGTCGCACACCCTCCAAGAGACCCAGTACTTC
- - TRBJ1-1 TRBV6-5 CASSLTGSEAFF TGTGCCAGCAGCTTAACAGGGTCTGAAGCTTTCTTT
- - TRBJ2-7 TRBV4-1 CASSLTPDRAYYEQYF TGCGCCAGCAGCTTAACCCCGGACAGAGCATACTACGAGCAGTACTTC
- - TRBJ1-2 TRBV10-3 CAIYSGRVSSGYTF TGTGCCATCTATTCGGGCAGGGTTTCGAGTGGCTACACCTTC
- - TRBJ2-4 TRBV11-2 CASSLAGDGIQYF TGTGCCAGCAGCTTAGCCGGGGATGGCATTCAGTACTTC
- once TRBJ2-3 TRBV29-1 CSVVKTVYTDTQYF TGCAGCGTGGTTAAGACTGTTTACACAGATACGCAGTATTTT
- - TRBJ2-7 TRBV4-2 CASSQGSSSYEQYF TGTGCCAGCAGCCAAGGGAGCAGCTCCTACGAGCAGTACTTC
TRBD1 - TRBJ1-2 TRBV9 CASSVADRGSYGYTF TGTGCCAGCAGCGTAGCTGACAGGGGCAGCTATGGCTACACCTTC